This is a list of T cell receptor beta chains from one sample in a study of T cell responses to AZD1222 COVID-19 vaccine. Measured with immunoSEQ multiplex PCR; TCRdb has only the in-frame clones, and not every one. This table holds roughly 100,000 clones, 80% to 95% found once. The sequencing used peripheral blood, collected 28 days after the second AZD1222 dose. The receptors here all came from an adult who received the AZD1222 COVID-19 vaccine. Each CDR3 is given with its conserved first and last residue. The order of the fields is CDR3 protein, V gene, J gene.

CASSKAPGGATSEAFF	TRBV21-1	TRBJ1-1
CASADIAGPRVYEQYF	TRBV2	TRBJ2-7
CAISSTAGGTTTYEQYF	TRBV10-3	TRBJ2-7
CASSWGSGNQPQHF	TRBV28	TRBJ1-5
CASSPYGQVSHGYTF	TRBV4-1	TRBJ1-2
CACTGTFYGYTF	TRBV30	TRBJ1-2
CASSFPVRDRGYGYTF	TRBV5-8	TRBJ1-2
CSVLGGANVTYNEQFF	TRBV29-1	TRBJ2-1
CATSREDSRNTIYF	TRBV15	TRBJ1-3
CASSLGSGATNEKLFF	TRBV13	TRBJ1-4
CASSATGMNSYEQYF	TRBV11-1	TRBJ2-7
CASSPSGTNEWPQHF	TRBV18	TRBJ1-5
CSVGWGSPNEKLFF	TRBV29-1	TRBJ1-4
CASSEFRGLNEQFF	TRBV6-1	TRBJ2-1
CASSQLAAVGTGELFF	TRBV5-1	TRBJ2-2
CASSRNGQPNSPLHF	TRBV11-3	TRBJ1-6
CASSYKGQGPYEQYF	TRBV6-2/TRBV6-3	TRBJ2-7
CASSAQDPRSTDTQYF	TRBV9	TRBJ2-3
CASSQSGAANTEAFF	TRBV18	TRBJ1-1
CSATGTVGQYF	TRBV20-1	TRBJ2-7
CASSLGETGAGANVLTF	TRBV11-3	TRBJ2-6
CASSLDRRGEQFF	TRBV7-2	TRBJ2-1
CASSQDFGQPAWGYTF	TRBV4-3	TRBJ1-2
CAWGQQTNEKLFF	TRBV30	TRBJ1-4
CASSQELAAEAFF	TRBV4-2	TRBJ1-1
CASSQAGSEQYF	TRBV3-1/TRBV3-2	TRBJ2-7
CASSLLPSYSTDTQYF	TRBV5-1	TRBJ2-3
CASSLGQYNEQFF	TRBV11-2	TRBJ2-1
CASIEAYEQYF	TRBV2	TRBJ2-7
CATGRTGGYEQYF	TRBV19	TRBJ2-7
CASTPIRGKAEAFF	TRBV9	TRBJ1-1
CASSSRQGDEKLFF	TRBV6-2/TRBV6-3	TRBJ1-4
CASSVDNLGQYF	TRBV5-1	TRBJ2-7
CASSVQGLMNTEAFF	TRBV9	TRBJ1-1
CASTQSPGSTEAFF	TRBV5-1	TRBJ1-1
CASSLSGTGGNQPQHF	TRBV5-4	TRBJ1-5
CASSSTATNEKLFF	TRBV5-5	TRBJ1-4
CASSLHLEGTQYF	TRBV3-1/TRBV3-2	TRBJ2-5
CASSSLDSAFYGYTF	TRBV4-1	TRBJ1-2
CASRPTTGGDTEAFF	TRBV7-9	TRBJ1-1
CSASPPSKNTGELFF	TRBV20-1	TRBJ2-2
CASSPPATGPRKLFF	TRBV11-2	TRBJ1-4
CASSYSPNSPLHF	TRBV6-5	TRBJ1-6
CASSLGQGERDTQYF	TRBV5-5	TRBJ2-3
CASSTGPHNEQFF	TRBV19	TRBJ2-1
CAISESSLLSSGNTIYF	TRBV10-3	TRBJ1-3
CASRTSLYGYTF	TRBV6-6	TRBJ1-2
CASSNSGGPYEQYF	TRBV7-8	TRBJ2-7
CASSYSLGEAYNSPLHF	TRBV6-2/TRBV6-3	TRBJ1-6
CASRATDENTIYF	TRBV6-5	TRBJ1-3
CASSEWKGVQETQYF	TRBV6-1	TRBJ2-5
CASSPGGERSSYNSPLHF	TRBV5-1	TRBJ1-6